The 32 T cell receptor beta chains listed next were all sequenced from one sample in a study of T cell responses to AZD1222 COVID-19 vaccine (dated by TCRdb to the early 2020s). The time point label, as the study defines it: baseline before first vaccination. Library preparation used the immunoSEQ multiplex PCR assay. TCRdb stores this immuneACCESS table with in-frame sequences only. Part of the clones is absent; in the studies checked, under half of the shortfall reflects unresolved V genes, and no reason is known for the rest. This sample lists about 90,000 clones; just over 85% were detected once. The top ten clones comprise about 7.7% of the sample. Sequencing used peripheral blood, obtained on day 0 of AZD1222 vaccination. The receptors were sampled from an adult in good health.

The rearrangement joins TRBV25-1 to TRBJ2-7; possible D gene TRBD2, 7 bases. The V end was cut by 4 bases, the J end by 3 bases, with 16 bases between. Germline V gene data show CDR1 as MGHDK and CDR2 as SYGVNS. This CDR3 is built from 15 residues. CDR3 loop: CASSAGGALGYEQYF. CDR3 nucleotide sequence: TGTGCCAGCAGTGCTGGGGGGGCGCTTGGCTACGAGCAGTACTTC.

This clone has only one observation. This rearrangement joins TRBV11-2 to TRBJ2-6; D gene uncertain. Germline V gives CDR1 SGHAT, CDR2 FQNNGV. This CDR3 is built from 14 residues. The V end lost 1 base, the J end lost 3 bases, and 4 bases lay between the germline ends. The CDR3 is CASSLVFGANVLTF. In DNA form, the CDR3 reads TGTGCCAGCAGCTTAGTCTTTGGGGCCAACGTCCTGACTTTC.

The rearrangement links TRBV15 to TRBJ2-5, with D unresolved. Germline V gene lookup returns CDR1 LNHNV and CDR2 YYDKDF (reference sequence). V was shortened by 3 bases and J by 0 bases, with 11 bases between the two germline ends. This CDR3 region has 15 residues. The CDR3 DNA is TGTGCCACCAGCAGCAGGAAACTGTACCAAGAGACCCAGTACTTC. This gives the protein CATSSRKLYQETQYF. The entire variable domain, with the rest obtained from reference TRBV15 and TRBJ2-5, is as follows: DAMVIQNPRYQVTQFGKPVTLSCSQTLNHNVMYWYQQKSSQAPKLLFHYYDKDFNNEADTPDNFQSRRPNTSFCFLDIRSPGLGDTAMYLCATSSRKLYQETQYFGPGTRLLVL.

The chain carries TRBV5-4 and TRBJ2-1, with TRBD2 matching 10 bases. This CDR3 is built from 17 residues. CDR1 and CDR2 from the germline V gene are SGHNT and YYREEE (reference sequence). V lost 0 bases to trimming and J lost 12 bases; unmatched junction nucleotides: 15. CDR3 sequence reads: CASSLAVGTSGIIGQFF. CDR3 sequence (DNA): TGTGCCAGCAGCTTGGCCGTTGGCACTAGCGGGATTATCGGGCAGTTCTTC.

This rearrangement joins TRBV28 to TRBJ2-7, with D unresolved. The CDR3 is made up of 14 amino acids. The germline CDR1 and CDR2 sequences are MDHEN and SYDVKM. Trimming removed 2 bases at V and 4 bases at J, with 12 bases between. The CDR3 nucleotides are TGTGCCAGCAGTTTAAAGGGTACCCTTTACGAGCAGTACTTC. It encodes CASSLKGTLYEQYF.

This clone was observed a handful of times. The V and J genes are TRBV5-5 and TRBJ1-2; D unresolved. The V end was cut by 4 bases, the J end by 1 base, with 8 bases between. The CDR3 spans 13 residues. CDR1 is SGHKS, CDR2 YYEKEE, per germline (reference sequence). The chain's CDR3 is CASSTDGNYGYTF. DNA of the CDR3: TGTGCCAGCAGCACTGACGGTAACTATGGCTACACCTTC.

The CDR3 region has the DNA TGTGCCAGCTCTCGATCAGGGGATCAAGAGACCCAGTACTTC. Its protein is CASSRSGDQETQYF. The chain is built from TRBV18 and TRBJ2-5; the D gene is possibly TRBD1 (6 bases). CDR3 size: 14 residues. The V gene lost 6 bases and the J gene lost 2 bases, with 13 bases spanning the gap. Germline CDR1 is KGHSH and CDR2 is LQKENI.

The DNA for the CDR3 is TGTGCCAGCAGTTCGGCGACAGTCAATTACGAGCAGTACTTC. Its translation is CASSSATVNYEQYF. The chain uses TRBV28 and TRBJ2-7; D is perhaps TRBD1 (5 bases). V lost 4 bases and J 4 bases, leaving 14 bases between the germline ends. Germline CDR1 reads MDHEN; CDR2 reads SYDVKM. This CDR3 is 14 amino acids long.

The chain has TRBV29-1 and TRBJ1-1; maybe TRBD1 (5 bases). The germline CDR1 and CDR2 sequences are SQVTM and ANQGSEA. CDR3 length equals 11 residues. Trimming stripped 4 bases from V and 10 bases from J, with 13 bases between. The CDR3 nucleotides are TGCAGCGTTGTTAGGACGGGGGGAGCTTTCTTT. Translated, it gives CSVVRTGGAFF.

V usage is TRBV18 and J usage is TRBJ1-1; the D gene is possibly TRBD1 (5 bases). Trimming pared 2 bases from V and 9 bases from J, leaving 22 bases between. Germline-derived CDR1 and CDR2 are KGHSH and LQKENI. The CDR3 has 16 residues. The CDR3 spells CASSPTSGVTGEKAFF. CDR3 coding DNA: TGTGCCAGCTCACCAACTTCCGGGGTGACGGGGGAAAAAGCTTTCTTT. Looking up the rest from reference TRBV18 and TRBJ1-1 gives the full variable domain: NAGVMQNPRHLVRRRGQEARLRCSPMKGHSHVYWYRQLPEEGLKFMVYLQKENIIDESGMPKERFSAEFPKEGPSILRIQQVVRGDSAAYFCASSPTSGVTGEKAFFGQGTRLTVV.

The chain joins TRBV7-8 to TRBJ1-1, with D uncertain. The CDR3 loop spans 15 amino acids. Trimming took 5 bases from V and 0 from J, leaving 13 bases between them. Germline-derived CDR1 and CDR2 are SGHVS and FQNEAQ. The CDR3 protein is CASSPRDGLNTEAFF. The CDR3 DNA reads TGTGCCAGCAGCCCTAGAGACGGATTGAACACTGAAGCTTTCTTT.

The chain recombines TRBV11-1 with TRBJ2-7; no clear D gene. Germline CDR1 and CDR2: SGHAT and FQDESV (reference sequence). With 1 base removed from V and 2 bases from J, the gap between germline ends came to 9 bases. The CDR3 totals 14 residues. CDR3 in amino acids: CASSLDEGPYEQYF. DNA of the CDR3: TGTGCCAGCAGCTTAGACGAAGGACCCTACGAGCAGTACTTC.

This chain uses TRBV2 with TRBJ1-2; TRBD1 might be the D (6 bases). This CDR3 is built from 13 residues. The V end lost 6 bases, the J end lost 6 bases, and 14 bases lay between the germline ends. Germline values: CDR1 SNHLY, CDR2 FYNNEI. The chain's CDR3 is CASSFSGDDGYTF. The CDR3 nucleotides read TGTGCCAGCAGCTTCTCAGGGGACGATGGCTACACCTTC.

This chain uses TRBV7-6 with TRBJ1-6; D gene unclear. Germline CDR1 is SGHVS and CDR2 is FNYEAQ. V was clipped by 5 bases and J by 10 bases, with 12 bases between them. The CDR3 is 13 amino acids. The CDR3 is CASSVLSGSPLHF. The DNA for the CDR3 is TGTGCCAGCAGCGTCCTCTCGGGGTCACCCCTCCACTTT. Using reference TRBV7-6 and TRBJ1-6 for the parts outside the CDR3, the full variable domain is GAGVSQSPRYKVTKRGQDVALRCDPISGHVSLYWYRQALGQGPEFLTYFNYEAQQDKSGLPNDRFSAERPEGSISTLTIQRTEQRDSAMYRCASSVLSGSPLHFGNGTRLTVT.

The chain combines TRBV6-5 with TRBJ1-2; 10 positions agree with TRBD1. The CDR3 consists of 15 residues. Per the germline V gene, CDR1 is MNHEY and CDR2 is SVGAGI. Trimming took 7 bases from V and 3 from J; bases not matched to a gene: 8. The CDR3 is CASTPRTGGHYGYTF. CDR3 sequence (DNA): TGTGCCAGCACCCCCCGGACAGGGGGTCACTATGGCTACACCTTC.

The chain uses TRBV6-5 and TRBJ2-5; 11 bases fit TRBD2. The V and J ends lost 8 bases and 2 bases, in that order; junction bases with no gene match: 1. Germline CDR1 MNHEY, CDR2 SVGAGI. This CDR3 has 13 amino acids. The CDR3 nucleotides are TGTGCCAGCGGGACTAGCGGACAAGAGACCCAGTACTTC. Translated, it gives CASGTSGQETQYF.

V and J are TRBV7-6 and TRBJ1-3; TRBD1 agrees at 9 bases. The CDR3 is 14 residues long. The germline gives CDR1 SGHVS, CDR2 FNYEAQ. Trimming removed 5 bases from V and 4 bases from J; junction bases left unmatched: 3. In DNA form, the CDR3 reads TGTGCCAGCAGCCTAGGGACAGGGGGAAACACCATATATTTT. It specifies CASSLGTGGNTIYF.

The rearrangement uses TRBV6-5 and TRBJ1-5; 8 bases are shared with TRBD1. The CDR3 is 15 amino acids. V trimming: 11 bases; J trimming: 2 bases; junction bases outside the gene matches: 11. From germline, CDR1 is MNHEY and CDR2 SVGAGI. This CDR3 reads CAGGLGQGGNQPQHF. In DNA, the CDR3 is TGTGCCGGTGGACTTGGACAGGGCGGCAATCAGCCCCAGCATTTT.

The sample holds a few counts of this clone. This rearrangement joins TRBV9 to TRBJ1-3; D is perhaps TRBD1 (5 bases). The V gene lost 1 base and the J gene lost 4 bases, with 15 bases spanning the gap. CDR3 length equals 16 residues. The V gene's germline CDR1 is SGDLS and CDR2 YYNGEE. The CDR3 DNA follows: TGTGCCAGCAGCGTAAACGCGCCAGGGTCAGGAAACACCATATATTTT. Translation gives CASSVNAPGSGNTIYF.

The CDR3 here is CASSQESSGWVNKNIQYF. The CDR3 bases are TGTGCCAGCAGCCAAGAGAGTTCCGGATGGGTTAATAAAAACATTCAGTACTTC. The chain employs TRBV14 and TRBJ2-4; D is ambiguous. The CDR3 is 18 residues long. Germline loops: CDR1 SGHDN, CDR2 FVKESK. The V end was cut by 0 bases, the J end by 4 bases, with 19 bases between. Together with reference TRBV14 and TRBJ2-4, the CDR3 gives the full variable domain: EAGVTQFPSHSVIEKGQTVTLRCDPISGHDNLYWYRRVMGKEIKFLLHFVKESKQDESGMPNNRFLAERTGGTYSTLKVQPAELEDSGVYFCASSQESSGWVNKNIQYFGAGTRLSVL.

This clone was detected ten times or more. The V gene is TRBV10-1, the J gene TRBJ2-1; TRBD2 matches 8 bases. V gave up 4 bases and J gave up 5 bases; unmatched junction bases: 4. The CDR3 extends over 14 amino acids. From germline, CDR1 is WNHNN and CDR2 SYGVQD (reference sequence). The CDR3 is CASSGGSGNNEQFF. In nucleotides, the CDR3 is TGCGCCAGCAGTGGGGGTAGCGGGAACAATGAGCAGTTCTTC.

This clone was detected a few times. Here the CDR3 DNA reads TGTGCCAGCAGGGAGTGGTCAGGGGCCGGCTATGGCTACACCTTC. As protein: CASREWSGAGYGYTF. This chain uses TRBV2 with TRBJ1-2; D is perhaps TRBD1 (6 bases). The CDR3 has 15 residues. The germline CDR1 and CDR2 sequences are SNHLY and FYNNEI. Trimming pared 6 bases from V and 4 bases from J, leaving 18 bases between. The full variable domain, rest sourced from reference TRBV2 and TRBJ1-2, is EPEVTQTPSHQVTQMGQEVILRCVPISNHLYFYWYRQILGQKVEFLVSFYNNEISEKSEIFDDQFSVERPDGSNFTLKIRSTKLEDSAMYFCASREWSGAGYGYTFGSGTRLTVV.

The chain carries TRBV28 and TRBJ1-2; 9 bases agree with TRBD1. The trim removed 6 bases at V and 3 bases at J, leaving 2 bases unmatched. The CDR3 spans 13 residues. The germline V gene encodes CDR1 MDHEN and CDR2 SYDVKM. CDR3 amino acids: CASRDRGHYGYTF. The CDR3 region has the DNA TGTGCCAGCAGGGACAGGGGTCACTATGGCTACACCTTC.

About this clone itself: This sample includes further DNA sequences coding for the same CDR3. V gene TRBV15 combines with J gene TRBJ1-3; D not resolved. V dropped 0 bases and J dropped 1 base, with 10 bases sitting between them. Germline values: CDR1 LNHNV, CDR2 YYDKDF (reference sequence). The CDR3 is 16 residues long. The CDR3 spells CATSRDPGVSGNTIYF. DNA for the CDR3: TGTGCCACCAGCAGAGATCCTGGGGTGTCTGGAAACACCATATATTTT.

Notes on this clone: Other DNA sequences in this sample translate to the same CDR3. In nucleotides, the CDR3 is TGTGCCAGCAGTTGGGACAGGGACATCACCGGGGAGCTGTTTTTT. Translation gives CASSWDRDITGELFF. The chain couples TRBV7-9 to TRBJ2-2, with 9 bases identical to TRBD1. Germline CDR1 reads SEHNR; CDR2 reads FQNEAQ (reference sequence). CDR3 length equals 15 residues. V gave up 6 bases and J gave up 4 bases; unmatched junction bases: 6.

The chain carries TRBV7-3 and TRBJ2-2; 10 nucleotides line up with TRBD2. The length of the CDR3 is 16 residues. Germline assignment: CDR1 SGHTA and CDR2 FQGTGA. Unmatched junction bases numbered 4, after V lost 5 bases and J lost 1 base. CDR3 nucleotides: TGTGCCAGCAGCCCCCGGACTAGCGGGAACACCGGGGAGCTGTTTTTT. This encodes CASSPRTSGNTGELFF.

This clone was seen a single time. The V gene is TRBV6-2 or TRBV6-3, the J gene TRBJ2-2, with 9 bases lining up with TRBD2. The CDR3 is 15 residues long. V was pared by 6 bases and J by 5 bases, with 7 bases of the junction left unmatched. CDR1 is MNHEY, CDR2 SVGEGT, per germline. As DNA, the CDR3 is TGTGCCAGCAGCGGGCTAGCGGGAATAACCGGGGAGCTGTTTTTT. Amino acid sequence: CASSGLAGITGELFF.

This clone has only one observation. The rearrangement joins TRBV2 to TRBJ1-2; D remains ambiguous. The CDR3 runs to 14 residues. Per the germline V gene, CDR1 is SNHLY and CDR2 is FYNNEI. V lost 8 bases and J 3 bases, leaving 16 bases between the germline ends. CDR3 in amino acids: CASQRWVADYGYTF. The DNA for the CDR3 is TGTGCCAGCCAAAGGTGGGTAGCGGACTATGGCTACACCTTC.

There are a few counts of this clone. The genes are TRBV18 and TRBJ1-1, with 8 bases that match TRBD1. J gave up 3 bases and V 1 base, and 7 bases lay outside the gene matches. Germline assignment: CDR1 KGHSH and CDR2 LQKENI. This CDR3 is built from 16 residues. CDR3 residues: CASSPLLGQEDTEAFF. The CDR3 DNA reads TGTGCCAGCTCACCACTGTTGGGACAGGAAGACACTGAAGCTTTCTTT. The whole variable domain, remainder taken from reference TRBV18 and TRBJ1-1, is NAGVMQNPRHLVRRRGQEARLRCSPMKGHSHVYWYRQLPEEGLKFMVYLQKENIIDESGMPKERFSAEFPKEGPSILRIQQVVRGDSAAYFCASSPLLGQEDTEAFFGQGTRLTVV.

V is TRBV19 and J is TRBJ2-2, with TRBD1 as a possible D gene (6 bases). The CDR3 has 14 residues. The germline gives CDR1 LNHDA, CDR2 SQIVND (reference sequence). The V end was cut by 5 bases, the J end by 3 bases, with 10 bases between. The CDR3 nucleotides are TGTGCCAGTAGTTTACAGGGTTACACCGGGGAGCTGTTTTTT. Amino acid sequence: CASSLQGYTGELFF.

The V call is TRBV28, the J call TRBJ2-5; perhaps TRBD1 as D (7 bases). Germline assignment: CDR1 MDHEN and CDR2 SYDVKM. This CDR3 comprises 17 residues. With 6 bases removed from V and 5 bases from J, the gap between germline ends came to 25 bases. DNA of the CDR3: TGTGCCAGCAGCTCCCAACTGACAGGGAGGCGGGCGGAGACCCAGTACTTC. Its translation is CASSSQLTGRRAETQYF. Full variable domain (remainder filled in from reference TRBV28 and TRBJ2-5): DVKVTQSSRYLVKRTGEKVFLECVQDMDHENMFWYRQDPGLGLRLIYFSYDVKMKEKGDIPEGYSVSREKKERFSLILESASTNQTSMYLCASSSQLTGRRAETQYFGPGTRLLVL.

The chain couples TRBV14 to TRBJ2-1; D gene uncertain. The CDR3 length is 13 residues. The V and J ends lost 1 base and 4 bases respectively, with 5 bases between them. In germline, CDR1 is SGHDN, CDR2 FVKESK. CDR3 in amino acids: CASSQAQYNEQFF. CDR3 DNA: TGTGCCAGCAGCCAAGCGCAATACAATGAGCAGTTCTTC.